Each of the 5 T cell receptor beta chains below was sequenced from the same sample in a study of PD-L1 blockade in urothelial cancer. TCRdb keeps only in-frame clones here, not all; method: immunoSEQ multiplex PCR. Counted here are about 80,000 clones, about nine tenths occurring once; the ten biggest clones make up 4.5% to 6.5%. The material sequenced was PBMCs, taken around atezolizumab (anti-PD-L1) treatment. The receptors come from a woman between 65 and 79 years old with urothelial cancer.

The chain combines TRBV6-5 with TRBJ1-6; possibly TRBD1 for D (5 bases). The CDR3 covers 16 residues. The V and J ends lost 2 bases and 7 bases respectively, with 15 bases between them. Germline V gene data show CDR1 as MNHEY and CDR2 as SVGAGI. DNA of the CDR3: TGTGCCAGCAGTTACGGGCGGCGGGGGAAGAATTCACCCCTCCACTTT. This gives the protein CASSYGRRGKNSPLHF.

The V and J genes are TRBV23-1 and TRBJ2-1; TRBD1 is a possible D gene (6 bases). Being an ORF, TRBV23-1 has a function that is uncertain. Trimming shortened V by 0 bases and J by 3 bases, and 12 bases separated the two germline ends. There are 16 residues in the CDR3. The CDR3 coding sequence is TGCGCCAGCAGTCAATCTTCACAGGGAATCTACAATGAGCAGTTCTTC. This encodes CASSQSSQGIYNEQFF.

J is TRBJ2-3 and V is TRBV7-9, with a tentative D call TRBD1 (6 bases). The germline CDR1 and CDR2 sequences are SEHNR and FQNEAQ (reference sequence). The CDR3 is 19 residues long. V lost 5 bases to trimming and J lost 0 bases, with 24 bases between them. The chain's CDR3 is CASSPLDRPLTTSTDTQYF. Written as DNA, the CDR3 is TGTGCCAGCAGCCCCTTGGACAGACCCTTAACGACTAGCACAGATACGCAGTATTTT.

This clone showed up just once. The rearrangement links TRBV7-2 to TRBJ2-5; TRBD1 aligns across 8 bases. The V and J ends lost 5 bases and 1 base, in that order; junction bases with no gene match: 9. The length of the CDR3 is 16 residues. Germline values: CDR1 SGHTA, CDR2 FQGNSA. As DNA, the CDR3 is TGTGCCAGCAGCCTTTCGACAGGGGACTCCCAAGAGACCCAGTACTTC. Encoded protein: CASSLSTGDSQETQYF.

The chain carries TRBV30 and TRBJ2-1; D might be TRBD1 (5 bases). Germline values: CDR1 GTSNPN, CDR2 SVGIG (reference sequence). The CDR3 runs to 15 residues. V was shortened by 1 base and J by 6 bases, with 16 bases between the two germline ends. The CDR3 spells CAWSAQGSDINEQFF. The CDR3 DNA reads TGTGCCTGGAGTGCCCAGGGATCAGATATCAATGAGCAGTTCTTC.